This T cell receptor beta chain derives from a study of blood T cell repertoires in COVID-19. Data came from immunoSEQ multiplex PCR; TCRdb stores just in-frame clones and leaves some out. The repertoire consists of about 320,000 clones, with 70% to 90% occurring once and the leading ten covering around 9.3%. The CDR3 has 15 residues. The TCR originated in a young woman who had recovered from COVID-19. The sequenced sample consisted of PBMCs or T cells enriched from blood (not recorded which). V gene TRBV21-1 combines with J gene TRBJ2-7; TRBD1, as called in the table, went unchecked against the DNA. TRBV21-1 counts as a pseudogene. The CDR3 coding sequence is TGTGCCAGCAGCAAACCCGGGACAGCCTTCTACGAGCAGTACTTC. Its protein product is CASSKPGTAFYEQYF.